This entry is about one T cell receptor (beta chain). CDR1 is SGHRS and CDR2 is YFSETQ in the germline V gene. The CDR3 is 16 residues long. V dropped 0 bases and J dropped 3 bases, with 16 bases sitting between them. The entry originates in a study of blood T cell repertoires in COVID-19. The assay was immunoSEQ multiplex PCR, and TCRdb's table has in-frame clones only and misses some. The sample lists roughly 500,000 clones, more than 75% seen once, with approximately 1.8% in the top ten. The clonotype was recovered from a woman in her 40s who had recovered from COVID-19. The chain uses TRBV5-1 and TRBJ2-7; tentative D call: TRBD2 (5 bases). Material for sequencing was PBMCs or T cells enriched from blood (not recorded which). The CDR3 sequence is CASSLAFGRRLYEQYF. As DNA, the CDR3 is TGCGCCAGCAGCTTGGCCTTCGGCAGGAGGCTCTACGAGCAGTACTTC.